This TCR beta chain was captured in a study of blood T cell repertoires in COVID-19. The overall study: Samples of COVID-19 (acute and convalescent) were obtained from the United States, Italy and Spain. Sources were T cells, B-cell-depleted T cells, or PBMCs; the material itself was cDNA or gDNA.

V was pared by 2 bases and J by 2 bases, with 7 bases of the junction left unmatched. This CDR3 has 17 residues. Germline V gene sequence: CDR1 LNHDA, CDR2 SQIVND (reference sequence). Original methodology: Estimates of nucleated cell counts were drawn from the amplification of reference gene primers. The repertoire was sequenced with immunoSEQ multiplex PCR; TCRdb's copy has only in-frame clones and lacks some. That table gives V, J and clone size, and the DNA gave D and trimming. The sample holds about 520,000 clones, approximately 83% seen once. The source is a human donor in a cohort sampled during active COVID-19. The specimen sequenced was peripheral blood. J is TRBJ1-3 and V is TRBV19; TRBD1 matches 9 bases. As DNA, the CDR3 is TGTGCCAGTAGTATACCCAGACAGGGGGGAACTGGAAACACCATATATTTT. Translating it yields CASSIPRQGGTGNTIYF.